This TCR beta chain derives from a study of T cell responses to AZD1222 COVID-19 vaccine. Comment on this clone: Its antigen is not identified.

General study findings and limits: Only 5 or 6 people who got AZD1222 tested seropositive at baseline.

Germline-derived CDR1 and CDR2 are MGHRA and YSYEKL. Deletions cut 5 bases from V and 11 bases from J, with 12 bases between. CDR3 length: 12 amino acids. Data came from immunoSEQ multiplex PCR; TCRdb stores just in-frame clones and leaves some out. The data contain about 140,000 clones, around 90% of them singletons. This chain connects TRBV4-1 to TRBJ1-4, with D tentatively TRBD1 (5 bases). This receptor was taken from an adult in good health. Sequenced here: peripheral blood, sampled on day 0 of AZD1222 vaccination. CDR3 nucleotides: TGCGCCAGCAGCTCGGACGGGGGTAAACTGTTTTTT. This sequence encodes CASSSDGGKLFF.